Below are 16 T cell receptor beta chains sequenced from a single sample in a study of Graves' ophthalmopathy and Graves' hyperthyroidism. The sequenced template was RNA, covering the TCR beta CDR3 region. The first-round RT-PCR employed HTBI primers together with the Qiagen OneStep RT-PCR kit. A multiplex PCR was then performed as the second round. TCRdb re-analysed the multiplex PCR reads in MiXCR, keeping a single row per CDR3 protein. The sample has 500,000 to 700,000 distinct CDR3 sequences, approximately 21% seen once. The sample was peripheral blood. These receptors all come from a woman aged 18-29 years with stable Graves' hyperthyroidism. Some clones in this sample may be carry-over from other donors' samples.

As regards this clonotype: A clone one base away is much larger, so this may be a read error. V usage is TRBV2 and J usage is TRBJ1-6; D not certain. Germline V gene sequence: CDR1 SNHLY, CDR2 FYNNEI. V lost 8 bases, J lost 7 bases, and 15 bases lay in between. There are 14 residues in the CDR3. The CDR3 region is CASCGTDGNSPLHF. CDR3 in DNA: TGTGCCAGCTGTGGCACAGACGGAAATTCACCCCTCCACTTT.

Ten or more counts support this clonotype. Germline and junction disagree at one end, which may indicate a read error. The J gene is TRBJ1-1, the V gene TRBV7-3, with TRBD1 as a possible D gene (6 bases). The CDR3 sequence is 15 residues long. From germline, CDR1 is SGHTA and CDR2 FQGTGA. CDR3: CASSPTTGQNTEASF. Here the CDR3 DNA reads TGTGCCAGCAGCCCCACGACAGGTCAGAACACTGAAGCTTCCTTT. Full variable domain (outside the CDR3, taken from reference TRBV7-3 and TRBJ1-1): GAGVSQTPSNKVTEKGKYVELRCDPISGHTALYWYRQSLGQGPEFLIYFQGTGAADDSGLPNDRFFAVRPEGSVSTLKIQRTERGDSAVYLCASSPTTGQNTEASFGQGTRLTVV.

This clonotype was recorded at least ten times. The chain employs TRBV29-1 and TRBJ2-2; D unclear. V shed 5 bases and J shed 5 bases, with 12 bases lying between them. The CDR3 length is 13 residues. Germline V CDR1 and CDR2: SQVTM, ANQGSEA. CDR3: CSVSQAVTGELFF. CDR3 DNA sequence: TGCAGCGTTAGCCAGGCAGTAACCGGGGAGCTGTTTTTT.

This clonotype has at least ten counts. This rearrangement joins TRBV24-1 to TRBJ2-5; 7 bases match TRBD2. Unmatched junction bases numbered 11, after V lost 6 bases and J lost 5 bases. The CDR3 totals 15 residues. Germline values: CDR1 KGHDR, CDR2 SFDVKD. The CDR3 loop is CATSPLGEGGETQYF. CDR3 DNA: TGTGCCACCAGTCCCCTTGGGGAGGGAGGGGAGACCCAGTACTTC.

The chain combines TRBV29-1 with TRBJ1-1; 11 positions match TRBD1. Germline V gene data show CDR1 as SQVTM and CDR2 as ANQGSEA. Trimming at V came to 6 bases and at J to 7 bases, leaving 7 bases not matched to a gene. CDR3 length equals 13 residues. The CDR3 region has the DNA TGCAGCGTGACCGCCGGGACAGGGGGTGAAGCTTTCTTT. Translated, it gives CSVTAGTGGEAFF.

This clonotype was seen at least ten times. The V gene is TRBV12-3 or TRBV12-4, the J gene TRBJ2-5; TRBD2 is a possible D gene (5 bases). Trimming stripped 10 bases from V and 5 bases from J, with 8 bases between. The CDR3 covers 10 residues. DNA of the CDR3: TGTGCCACGCGAGGGGAGACCCAGTACTTC. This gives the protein CATRGETQYF.

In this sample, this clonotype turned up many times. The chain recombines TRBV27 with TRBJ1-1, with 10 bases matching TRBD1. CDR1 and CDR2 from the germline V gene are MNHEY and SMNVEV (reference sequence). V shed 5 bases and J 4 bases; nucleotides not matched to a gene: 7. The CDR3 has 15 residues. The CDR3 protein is CASSPRQGASTEAFF. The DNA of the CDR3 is TGTGCCAGCAGTCCTCGACAGGGGGCGAGCACTGAAGCTTTCTTT.

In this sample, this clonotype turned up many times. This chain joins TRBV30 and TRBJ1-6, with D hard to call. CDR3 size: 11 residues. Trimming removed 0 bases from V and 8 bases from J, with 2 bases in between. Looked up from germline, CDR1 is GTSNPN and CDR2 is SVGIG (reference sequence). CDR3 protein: CAWSVDSPLHF. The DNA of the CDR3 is TGTGCCTGGAGTGTAGATTCACCCCTCCACTTT.

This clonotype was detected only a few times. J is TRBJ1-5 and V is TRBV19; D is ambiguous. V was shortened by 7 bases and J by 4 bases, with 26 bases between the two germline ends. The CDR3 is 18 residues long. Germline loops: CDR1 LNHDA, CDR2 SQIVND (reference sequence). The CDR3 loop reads CASTQYPPAEDRNQPQHF. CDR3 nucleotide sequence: TGTGCCAGTACCCAATACCCCCCGGCAGAAGACCGAAATCAGCCCCAGCATTTT.

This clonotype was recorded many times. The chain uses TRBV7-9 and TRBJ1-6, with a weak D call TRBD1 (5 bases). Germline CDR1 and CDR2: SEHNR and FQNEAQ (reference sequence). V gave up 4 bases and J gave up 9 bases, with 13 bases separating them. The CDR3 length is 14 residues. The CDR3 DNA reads TGTGCCAGCAGCTCCCGGGGCCAAGTTTCACCCCTCCACTTT. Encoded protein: CASSSRGQVSPLHF.

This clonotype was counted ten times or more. The CDR3 loop is CASRKQANTGELFF. Here the CDR3 DNA reads TGTGCCAGCAGAAAACAGGCGAACACCGGGGAGCTGTTTTTT. The J gene is TRBJ2-2, the V gene TRBV28; D perhaps matches TRBD1 (5 bases). The CDR3 covers 14 residues. Trimming removed 6 bases from V and 0 bases from J, with 8 bases in between. CDR1 and CDR2 from the germline V gene are MDHEN and SYDVKM.

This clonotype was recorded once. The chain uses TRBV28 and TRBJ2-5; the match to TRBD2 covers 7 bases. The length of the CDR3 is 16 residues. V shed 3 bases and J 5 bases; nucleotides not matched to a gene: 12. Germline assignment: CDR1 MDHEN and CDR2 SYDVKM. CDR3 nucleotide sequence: TGTGCCAGCAGTTTGGTGGGAGGGCCGGTTGCCGAGACCCAGTACTTC. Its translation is CASSLVGGPVAETQYF.

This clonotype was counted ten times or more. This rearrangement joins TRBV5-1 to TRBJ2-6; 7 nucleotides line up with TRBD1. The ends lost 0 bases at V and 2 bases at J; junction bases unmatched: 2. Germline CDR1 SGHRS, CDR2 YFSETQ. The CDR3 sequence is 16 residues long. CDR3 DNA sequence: TGCGCCAGCAGCTTGGTTACAGGGGCTGGGGCCAACGTCCTGACTTTC. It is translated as CASSLVTGAGANVLTF.

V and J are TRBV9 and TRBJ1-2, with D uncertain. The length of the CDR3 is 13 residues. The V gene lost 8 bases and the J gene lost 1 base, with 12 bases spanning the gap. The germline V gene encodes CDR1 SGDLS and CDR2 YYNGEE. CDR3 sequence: CASTESGNYGYTF. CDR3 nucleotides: TGTGCCAGTACCGAGTCGGGTAACTATGGCTACACCTTC.

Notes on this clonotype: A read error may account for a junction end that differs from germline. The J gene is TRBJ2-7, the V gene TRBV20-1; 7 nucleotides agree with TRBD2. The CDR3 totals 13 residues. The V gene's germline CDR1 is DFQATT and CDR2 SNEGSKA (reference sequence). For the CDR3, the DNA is TGCAGTGCCCGACGGCGGGAGCCCTACGAGCAGTGCTTC. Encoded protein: CSARRREPYEQCF.

The CDR3 DNA sequence: TGTGCCAGCAGCGATCCGAGAGCGGGAAGCTCCTACGAGCAGTACTTC. This translates into CASSDPRAGSSYEQYF. V gene TRBV6-2 or TRBV6-3 combines with J gene TRBJ2-7; 7 bases are a match to TRBD2. Germline V CDR1 and CDR2: MNHEY, SVGEGT. V lost 6 bases, J lost 0 bases, and 11 bases stayed unmatched. This CDR3 region has 16 residues.